The following is a T cell receptor beta chain sequence with its context. The antigen is undetermined. Assay used: immunoSEQ multiplex PCR; TCRdb lists only in-frame clones, some missing. The table lists around 80,000 clones, over 75% of them singletons. The germline V gene has CDR1 LGHDT and CDR2 YNNKEL (reference sequence). J was trimmed by 5 bases and V by 1 base; bases with no gene match: 6. The CDR3 sequence is 15 residues long. This entry comes from a study of T cell responses to AZD1222 COVID-19 vaccine. General study points: Donors were mostly white British, more females; clonal diversity possibly underestimated. In the spike-specific TCR repertoire, nearly half reportedly target unmutated variant regions.

The V gene is TRBV3-1 (or the pseudogene TRBV3-2), the J gene TRBJ2-5, with TRBD2 matching 8 bases. Sample: peripheral blood, taken 28 days after the second AZD1222 dose. The TCR comes from an adult who received the AZD1222 COVID-19 vaccine. The CDR3 sequence: CASSQAGGRRETQYF. CDR3 sequence (DNA): TGTGCCAGCAGCCAAGCGGGGGGGCGTCGGGAGACCCAGTACTTC.